A single sample is the source of the 25 T cell receptor beta chains below, sequenced in a study of CD8+ T cells in alopecia areata. Stated treatment: oral pan-JAK inhibitor, 5-10 mg twice daily. Reverse transcription of extracted RNA yielded cDNA, which provided the sequencing template. Sequencing was performed with immunoSEQ multiplex PCR; in TCRdb, only in-frame clones are kept and a portion is missing. The table has 100,000 to 150,000 clones, about three fifths seen once. Sequencing was performed on CD8+ T cells sorted from blood, taken at week 4, from a patient treated with tofacitinib. The receptor source for this set is a human donor with alopecia areata.

This rearrangement joins TRBV4-3 to TRBJ1-2, with D tentatively TRBD1 (6 bases). CDR1 LGHNA and CDR2 YSLEER come from the germline V gene. The CDR3 sequence is 13 residues long. V gave up 2 bases and J gave up 6 bases, with 10 bases separating them. CDR3 region: CASSQSQGHGYTF. The CDR3 DNA reads TGCGCCAGCAGCCAATCTCAGGGGCATGGCTACACCTTC.

The genes are TRBV19 and TRBJ1-1; D is uncertain. The CDR3 has 15 amino acids. Germline V gives CDR1 LNHDA, CDR2 SQIVND (reference sequence). Trimming took off 7 bases at V and 3 bases at J, with 18 bases between the two ends. The chain's CDR3 is CASTLVSRWDTEAFF. CDR3 bases: TGTGCCAGTACCCTAGTTTCCCGGTGGGACACTGAAGCTTTCTTT.

The chain employs TRBV10-3 and TRBJ2-3; unclear D gene. Germline V gene lookup returns CDR1 ENHRY and CDR2 SYGVKD. V was pared by 3 bases and J by 2 bases, with 15 bases between. This CDR3 contains 16 residues. CDR3 protein: CAISDGSSLITDTQYF. The CDR3 DNA sequence: TGTGCCATCAGTGATGGGTCCTCGCTAATCACAGATACGCAGTATTTT.

The chain employs TRBV30 and TRBJ2-3; D may correspond to TRBD1 or TRBD2 (7 bases each). V was shortened by 3 bases and J by 4 bases, with 14 bases between the two germline ends. This CDR3 has 14 residues. Germline V gene lookup returns CDR1 GTSNPN and CDR2 SVGIG (reference sequence). The CDR3 DNA reads as TGTGCCTGGAGCGAAGCGGGGACAGCAGATACGCAGTATTTT. It encodes CAWSEAGTADTQYF.

This chain links TRBV4-1 with TRBJ1-2, with D possibly being TRBD1 (5 bases). The CDR3 runs to 17 residues. V lost 3 bases and J lost 1, with 18 bases in between. Germline assignment: CDR1 MGHRA and CDR2 YSYEKL. Here the CDR3 reads CASSQTLGAGVNYGYTF. The CDR3, as DNA: TGCGCCAGCAGCCAGACCTTAGGGGCAGGTGTTAACTATGGCTACACCTTC.

The chain recombines TRBV9 with TRBJ1-1, with 7 positions matching TRBD1. This CDR3 is built from 15 residues. V dropped 2 bases and J dropped 0; count of bases not matched to a gene: 4. Germline lookup yields CDR1 SGDLS and CDR2 YYNGEE. This CDR3 is CASSVGTAMNTEAFF. The CDR3 bases are TGTGCCAGCAGCGTGGGGACAGCCATGAACACTGAAGCTTTCTTT.

The rearrangement links TRBV9 to TRBJ1-2; no definite D call. The V end was cut by 0 bases, the J end by 4 bases, with 13 bases between. Looked up from germline, CDR1 is SGDLS and CDR2 is YYNGEE. CDR3 length: 15 amino acids. This chain's CDR3 is CASSVVPSPFYGYTF. The CDR3 DNA reads TGTGCCAGCAGCGTAGTCCCGAGCCCTTTCTATGGCTACACCTTC. The full variable domain, its missing parts supplied by reference TRBV9 and TRBJ1-2, is DSGVTQTPKHLITATGQRVTLRCSPRSGDLSVYWYQQSLDQGLQFLIQYYNGEERAKGNILERFSAQQFPDLHSELNLSSLELGDSALYFCASSVVPSPFYGYTFGSGTRLTVV.

The chain recombines TRBV4-1 with TRBJ1-5, with a possible D match to TRBD1 (6 bases). The CDR3 is 17 residues long. CDR1 MGHRA and CDR2 YSYEKL come from the germline V gene. The V end was cut by 2 bases, the J end by 2 bases, with 16 bases between. In DNA, the CDR3 is TGCGCCAGCAGCCAATCCTACAGGGACCCACGCAATCAGCCCCAGCATTTT. Amino acid sequence: CASSQSYRDPRNQPQHF.

As to this clone: The sample holds other DNA sequences that translate to the same CDR3. The chain links TRBV30 to TRBJ1-2, with D possibly matching TRBD1 (5 bases). V dropped 1 base and J dropped 4 bases, with 10 bases sitting between them. The CDR3 sequence is 13 residues long. Germline CDR1 and CDR2: GTSNPN and SVGIG (reference sequence). As DNA, the CDR3 is TGTGCCTGGAGTGGCGGGGGTAGCTATGGCTACACCTTC. Its translation is CAWSGGGSYGYTF.

The chain is built from TRBV30 and TRBJ2-3, with unresolved D. This CDR3 spans 13 amino acids. CDR1 is GTSNPN and CDR2 is SVGIG in the germline V gene (reference sequence). V lost 2 bases to trimming and J lost 2 bases, with 8 bases between them. Here the CDR3 reads CAWSRYFTDTQYF. Written as DNA, the CDR3 is TGTGCCTGGAGTAGGTACTTCACAGATACGCAGTATTTT.

The V gene is TRBV15, the J gene TRBJ2-7; no firm D call. The CDR3 has 14 amino acids. Trimming cost V 4 bases and J 3 bases, with 13 bases left between them. CDR1 and CDR2 from the germline V gene are LNHNV and YYDKDF (reference sequence). CDR3 in DNA: TGTGCCACCAGCAAAACCGGGCCACTCTACGAGCAGTACTTC. Amino acid sequence: CATSKTGPLYEQYF.

This clone showed up just a few times. The chain couples TRBV14 to TRBJ2-1; 7 bases are a match to TRBD2. Germline V lookup: CDR1 SGHDN, CDR2 FVKESK. The V and J ends lost 2 bases and 1 base, in that order; junction bases with no gene match: 2. This CDR3 spans 15 amino acids. The CDR3: CASSQTGGSYNEQFF. CDR3 nucleotides: TGTGCCAGCAGCCAAACGGGGGGATCCTACAATGAGCAGTTCTTC. The complete variable domain, with remaining parts taken from reference TRBV14 and TRBJ2-1, reads EAGVTQFPSHSVIEKGQTVTLRCDPISGHDNLYWYRRVMGKEIKFLLHFVKESKQDESGMPNNRFLAERTGGTYSTLKVQPAELEDSGVYFCASSQTGGSYNEQFFGPGTRLTVL.

V usage is TRBV7-9 and J usage is TRBJ1-1, with D hard to call. There are 12 residues in the CDR3. CDR1 and CDR2 (germline): SEHNR, FQNEAQ (reference sequence). V dropped 3 bases and J dropped 6 bases, with 8 bases sitting between them. CDR3 sequence reads: CASSLGGPEAFF. The CDR3 region has the DNA TGTGCCAGCAGCTTGGGTGGGCCTGAAGCTTTCTTT. Full variable domain (missing parts from reference TRBV7-9 and TRBJ1-1): DTGVSQNPRHKITKRGQNVTFRCDPISEHNRLYWYRQTLGQGPEFLTYFQNEAQLEKSRLLSDRFSAERPKGSFSTLEIQRTEQGDSAMYLCASSLGGPEAFFGQGTRLTVV.

This rearrangement joins TRBV5-1 to TRBJ2-7; D not resolved. Germline assignment: CDR1 SGHRS and CDR2 YFSETQ. Trimming left V 3 bases short and J 3 bases short, with 13 bases between. This CDR3 region has 14 residues. The CDR3, as DNA: TGCGCCAGCAGCTCCGGGCCAGAACTCTACGAGCAGTACTTC. This gives the protein CASSSGPELYEQYF.

This rearrangement joins TRBV7-9 to TRBJ2-3; a possible D gene is TRBD1 (5 bases). Trimming left V 6 bases short and J 4 bases short, with 17 bases between. CDR3 length: 15 amino acids. Per the germline V gene, CDR1 is SEHNR and CDR2 is FQNEAQ (reference sequence). The CDR3 sequence: CASSFPTALPDTQYF. Written as DNA, the CDR3 is TGTGCCAGCAGTTTTCCGACAGCCCTCCCAGATACGCAGTATTTT.

This clone has more than one count but fewer than ten. V gene TRBV28 combines with J gene TRBJ2-7; the D gene is possibly TRBD2 (7 bases). The CDR3 covers 15 residues. Germline V gene sequence: CDR1 MDHEN, CDR2 SYDVKM. The V end lost 5 bases, the J end lost 2 bases, and 16 bases lay between the germline ends. For the CDR3, the DNA is TGTGCCAGCAGTAATTGGGGGGGCCTGACCTACGAGCAGTACTTC. Translation gives CASSNWGGLTYEQYF.

The rearrangement joins TRBV13 to TRBJ1-1; D is ambiguous. V was clipped by 5 bases and J by 7 bases, with 14 bases between them. The CDR3 has 13 amino acids. Germline V gene sequence: CDR1 PRHDT, CDR2 FYEKMQ (reference sequence). As DNA, the CDR3 is TGTGCCAGCAGCGTTAGGGCTTCGCGTGAAGCTTTCTTT. Translated: CASSVRASREAFF.

CDR3 amino acids: CSVGQSLYGYTF. In DNA, the CDR3 is TGCAGCGTTGGACAGTCCTTGTATGGCTACACCTTC. The chain combines TRBV29-1 with TRBJ1-2; D possibly corresponds to TRBD1 (5 bases). The CDR3 is made up of 12 amino acids. Germline assignment: CDR1 SQVTM and CDR2 ANQGSEA. Trimming stripped 4 bases from V and 5 bases from J, with 11 bases between.

This rearrangement joins TRBV25-1 to TRBJ1-5; no reliable D call. Germline V gene lookup returns CDR1 MGHDK and CDR2 SYGVNS. With 2 bases removed from V and 7 bases from J, the gap between germline ends came to 15 bases. The CDR3 has 15 amino acids. CDR3 sequence: CASSEGFGQVQPQHF. DNA of the CDR3: TGTGCCAGCAGTGAAGGGTTCGGGCAGGTCCAGCCCCAGCATTTT.

The chain joins TRBV5-1 to TRBJ2-2, with D hard to call. This CDR3 is built from 13 residues. CDR1 is SGHRS and CDR2 is YFSETQ in the germline V gene. The V gene lost 0 bases and the J gene lost 5 bases, with 5 bases spanning the gap. CDR3 region: CASSLEVTGELFF. The CDR3 DNA is TGCGCCAGCAGCTTGGAAGTGACCGGGGAGCTGTTTTTT.

The chain couples TRBV2 to TRBJ2-7; D may be TRBD1 or TRBD2 (5 bases each). The germline V and J ends were trimmed by 3 bases and 0 bases, with 9 bases remaining between them. The CDR3 covers 14 residues. Germline-derived CDR1 and CDR2 are SNHLY and FYNNEI. The CDR3 protein is CASSERGSSYEQYF. The CDR3 DNA reads TGTGCCAGCAGTGAGAGGGGCAGCTCCTACGAGCAGTACTTC.

The CDR3 bases are TGCGCCAGCAGCCAACAGGGGACCCAAGAGACCCAGTACTTC. Its translation: CASSQQGTQETQYF. The chain recombines TRBV4-1 with TRBJ2-5, with a possible D match to TRBD1 (6 bases). Trimming took off 2 bases at V and 1 base at J, with 8 bases between the two ends. The CDR3 is made up of 14 amino acids. Germline CDR1 is MGHRA and CDR2 is YSYEKL.

V usage is TRBV5-6 and J usage is TRBJ2-1; weak D call: TRBD2 (6 bases). Trimming took off 4 bases at V and 0 bases at J, with 14 bases between the two ends. The CDR3 is 16 amino acids. Germline V lookup: CDR1 SGHDT, CDR2 YYEEEE. The CDR3 region is CASSEGLFSSYNEQFF. The CDR3 nucleotides read TGTGCCAGCAGCGAGGGACTCTTCAGCTCCTACAATGAGCAGTTCTTC.

The chain combines TRBV5-6 with TRBJ1-1; tentatively, D is TRBD1 (5 bases). CDR1 and CDR2 from the germline V gene are SGHDT and YYEEEE. This CDR3 has 13 amino acids. Trimming pared 4 bases from V and 0 bases from J, leaving 7 bases between. In DNA form, the CDR3 reads TGTGCCAGCAGCCTGGACATGAACACTGAAGCTTTCTTT. Its protein is CASSLDMNTEAFF.

The J gene is TRBJ2-1, the V gene TRBV20-1; D call uncertain. Germline CDR1 and CDR2: DFQATT and SNEGSKA (reference sequence). Trimming pared 1 base from V and 10 bases from J, leaving 8 bases between. The CDR3 is 11 residues long. The CDR3 nucleotides read TGCAGTGCTAGAGCGGGCCTCGAGCAGTTCTTC. Its protein product is CSARAGLEQFF.